Given below is one T cell receptor (beta chain) in context. The target antigen is unknown. Profiling relied on immunoSEQ multiplex PCR, and the TCRdb table lists in-frame clones only, not all of them. Here the sample spans about 140,000 clones, approximately 90% being singletons. The data originate from a study of T cell responses to AZD1222 COVID-19 vaccine. Broader study findings: Spike-wide coverage was observed for vaccine-associated CD4 TCRs, with dominant responses at 160-218 and 743-854. The number of AZD1222 recipients seropositive at baseline was only five or six.

CDR1 is SNHLY, CDR2 FYNNEI, per germline. V shed 0 bases and J shed 1 base, with 4 bases lying between them. This CDR3 is 13 amino acids long. This TCR came from an adult who received the AZD1222 COVID-19 vaccine. Material: peripheral blood, obtained 28 days after the second AZD1222 dose. The chain combines TRBV2 with TRBJ2-7, with D unresolved. This chain's CDR3 is CASSEAASYEQYV. CDR3 coding DNA: TGTGCCAGCAGTGAAGCGGCGTCCTACGAGCAGTACGTC.